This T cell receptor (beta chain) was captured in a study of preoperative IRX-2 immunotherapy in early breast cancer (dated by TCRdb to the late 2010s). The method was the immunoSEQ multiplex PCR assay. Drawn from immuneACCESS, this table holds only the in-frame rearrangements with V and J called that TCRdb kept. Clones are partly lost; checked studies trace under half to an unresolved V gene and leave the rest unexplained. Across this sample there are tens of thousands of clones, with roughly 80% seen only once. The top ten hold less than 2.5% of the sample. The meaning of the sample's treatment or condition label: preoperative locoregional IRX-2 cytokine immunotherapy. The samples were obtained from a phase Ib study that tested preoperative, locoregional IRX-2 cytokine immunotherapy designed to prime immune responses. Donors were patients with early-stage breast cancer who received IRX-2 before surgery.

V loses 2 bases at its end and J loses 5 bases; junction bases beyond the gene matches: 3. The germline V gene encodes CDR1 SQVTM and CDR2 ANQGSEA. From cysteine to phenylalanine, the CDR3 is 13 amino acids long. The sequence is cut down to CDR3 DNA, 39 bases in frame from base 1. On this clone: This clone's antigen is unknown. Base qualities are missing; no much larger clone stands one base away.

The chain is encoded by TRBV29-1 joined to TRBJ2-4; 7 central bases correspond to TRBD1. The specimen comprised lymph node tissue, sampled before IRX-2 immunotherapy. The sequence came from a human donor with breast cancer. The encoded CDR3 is CSVELTGENIQYF. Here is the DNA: TGCAGCGTTGAATTAACAGGGGAAAACATTCAGTACTTC.